This T cell receptor beta chain was captured in a study of T cell clonality in common variable immunodeficiency. Only in-frame clones appear in the TCRdb table, and some are missing; sequencing was by immunoSEQ multiplex PCR. Listed for the sample are tens of thousands of clones, none seen a single time. CDR3 length: 12 residues. Germline CDR1 is ENHRY and CDR2 is SYGVKD. Trimming took 0 bases from V and 8 from J, leaving 5 bases between them. This clone was seen ten or more times. Its matching antigen is unknown. The sequenced fragment ends 3 residues before the CDR3 boundary, so the rest is inferred from the germline J gene. General study points: CVID subjects shared fewer TCRbeta clones than healthy controls did.

Caucasian heritage predominated among both patients and controls. The sequencing input was peripheral blood mononuclear cells. The clonotype comes from a person aged 18-70 years in good health. This chain connects TRBV10-3 to TRBJ2-1, with no clear D. The chain's CDR3 is CAISESRDEQFF. CDR3 DNA (partial): TGTGCCATCAGTGAGTCTCGCGATGAG.